This TCR beta chain originates from a study of quantifying T cell responses using KT2 cells. Study-level information: TCR alpha and beta constant-region primers primed reverse transcription of RNA.

Germline V lookup: CDR1 SGHVS, CDR2 FQNEAQ. This CDR3 has 16 residues. After removal of 1 base from V and 0 bases from J, the junction contained 1 base not matched to a gene. The study's findings and limits: Very high KT2 spike-in numbers caused saturation in KT2 sequence detection.

An oligo carrying a UMI was ligated to the cDNA 3' end. First-round PCR used about 4 cycles and beta primers RC1.1 and RC1.2 covering TRBC1 and TRBC2. Starting with the second PCR, alpha and beta TCR chains went through separate processing. TCRdb called the UMI-ligation and nested PCR reads again in MiXCR, with one record for every CDR3 protein. Among about 53,000 distinct CDR3 sequences listed, 12% were seen once. Points on this clonotype: Its specificity is not known.

Fixed numbers of PBMC received varying amounts of KT2 cells. The chain has TRBV7-8 and TRBJ2-1, with 9 bases matching TRBD2. This TCR was recovered from a human donor. The sequencing input was PBMCs spiked with cells of the T cell clone KT2. The CDR3 loop is CASSLDSGSSYNEQFF. Written as DNA, the CDR3 is TGTGCCAGCAGCTTAGATAGCGGGAGCTCCTACAATGAGCAGTTCTTC.